This T cell receptor beta chain derives from a study of Ad26.COV2.S vaccination and SARS-CoV-2 variants (dated by TCRdb to about 2021). For the wider study: Donors in the vaccine arm were drawn from COV1001, a phase I-IIa trial of Ad26.COV2.S in healthy adults that was multicentre, randomized, double-blind and placebo-controlled. Ad26.COV2.S was administered intramuscularly at a dose of 5x10^10 or 1x10^11 viral particles, either as one shot or as two shots given 56 days apart. The specificity and breadth of SARS-CoV-2-reactive T cell receptors after Ad26.COV2.S vaccination were assessed by TCRbeta repertoire sequencing. The TCR-sequenced set comprised approximately 32 samples: approximately 19 Ad26.COV2.S vaccine recipients, 5 placebo recipients and 8 SARS-CoV-2 convalescent individuals. Trial participants were randomized into five groups of five, in which low-dose or high-dose Ad26.COV2.S was given once or twice, or placebo was given on both occasions. Throughout the experiments and outcome assessment, investigators stayed blinded to trial group allocation.

TCRbeta CDR3 regions were sequenced with the immunoSEQ Assay. After extraction, genomic DNA underwent amplification by bias-controlled multiplex PCR, followed by high-throughput sequencing. Per the original workflow: To quantify the absolute abundance of every unique TCRbeta CDR3 region, sequences were collapsed and filtered. Usable DNA was measured by amplifying reference genes present in all nucleated cells, and TCRbeta template counts were normalized to that usable DNA to estimate T cell fraction. Repertoire TCRs were annotated as SARS-CoV-2-specific by exact matching of V gene, CDR3 amino acid sequence and J gene to a known reactive TCR set. The reference SARS-CoV-2 TCR set was obtained from MIRA and was filtered for enrichment in COVID-19-positive ImmuneCODE repertoires, whereby public or cross-reactive TCRs were removed. Using the MIRA antigens, annotated TCRs were further analysed by specific ORF or by position within an ORF. Breadth was defined as annotated unique rearrangements over total unique productive rearrangements; depth was the summed frequency of those rearrangements. Two-sided Wilcoxon rank-sum tests were used to compare TCR breadth between groups. The table comes from immuneACCESS by way of TCRdb, which keeps in-frame sequences with V and J called. Part of the clones is missing from these tables; in studies checked, under half for an unresolved V gene and the rest for unknown reasons. V and J calls and clone size are copied from that table; D and trimming were computed from the DNA. The sample table lists a few hundred thousand clones, around 82% of them with a count of one. The ten largest clones take up about 8% of the sample.

Worth noting for this clone: Its antigen remains undetermined. No per-base quality is available; no much larger clone lies one base away.

What the study reported, not specific to this receptor: The study was not powered to compare responses between vaccine doses or regimens. Ad26.COV2.S recipients had higher spike-specific TCR breadth than placebo recipients (P = 0.0014). Vaccine and placebo recipients had similar non-spike TCR breadth, a finding consistent with the vaccine containing only spike. According to the authors, total T cell responses may have been underestimated by the TCR breadth and depth analyses. After vaccination, substantial breadth of spike-specific CD8+ and CD4+ T cell responses was reported.

The label giving this sample's treatment or condition can be read as: 15 to 20 received Ad26.COV2.S at low or high dose, single or two shots; roughly five received placebo; per-sample allocation not given. Repertoires of vaccine and placebo recipients were sequenced from samples collected on day 63 after the first injection. In Cohort 1b, roughly 26 adults aged 18-55 years were enrolled at a single site in Boston, USA, between 29 July and 7 August 2020. Ad26.COV2.S was a replication-incompetent adenovirus type 26 vector that expressed a prefusion-stabilized SARS-CoV-2 spike protein derived from the original Wuhan strain. Sequencing used peripheral blood, obtained in a trial of Ad26.COV2.S vaccine versus placebo. The sequence came from a person between 18 and 65 years old who received the Ad26.COV2.S COVID-19 vaccine or a placebo.

For the CDR3, the sequence is CASSFGEGSYNEQFF. The bases read TGTGCCAGCAGTTTCGGCGAGGGCTCCTACAATGAGCAGTTCTTC. The V and J segments used are TRBV9 and TRBJ2-1; TRBD2 is a possible D gene, resting on 5 matching bases. CDR1 and CDR2, looked up from the germline V gene, are SGDLS and YYNGEE. V is pared back by 5 bases and J by 0 bases, with 12 bases lying between the germline termini. Reading from cysteine to phenylalanine, the CDR3 counts 15 amino acids. Kept here is only the CDR3 DNA, which spans 45 bases and is read in frame from base 1.